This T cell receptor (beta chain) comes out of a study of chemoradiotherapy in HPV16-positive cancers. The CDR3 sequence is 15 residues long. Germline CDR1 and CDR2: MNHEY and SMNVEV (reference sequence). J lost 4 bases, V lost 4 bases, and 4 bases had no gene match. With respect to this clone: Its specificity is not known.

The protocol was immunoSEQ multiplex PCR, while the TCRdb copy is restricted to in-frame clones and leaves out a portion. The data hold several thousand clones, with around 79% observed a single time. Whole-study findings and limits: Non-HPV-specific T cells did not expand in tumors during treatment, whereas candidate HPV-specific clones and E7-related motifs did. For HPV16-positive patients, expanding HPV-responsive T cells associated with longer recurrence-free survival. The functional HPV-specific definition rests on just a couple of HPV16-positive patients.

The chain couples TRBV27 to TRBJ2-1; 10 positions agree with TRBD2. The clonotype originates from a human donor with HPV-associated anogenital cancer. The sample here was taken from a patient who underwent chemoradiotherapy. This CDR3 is CASSSSGRVYNEQFF. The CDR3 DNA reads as TGTGCCAGCAGTTCGAGCGGGAGGGTATACAATGAGCAGTTCTTC.